This is a list of T cell receptor beta chains from one sample in a study of CD8 T cells in ankylosing spondylitis. MiXCR was run by TCRdb on the 5' RACE reads, yielding one entry per CDR3 protein. The sample comprises around 140,000 distinct CDR3 sequences, roughly 10% of which are singletons, and 4.1% rests with the top ten. The sequencing sample was made of blood, either unsorted or a sorted T cell fraction (not recorded which). All receptors derive from a female donor with ankylosing spondylitis or in good health (not recorded which). CDR3s include the opening cysteine and the closing phenylalanine or tryptophan. D genes are given only for firm matches. Not all rows give a size; the values are once, few, many and, for expanded clones, a class.

clone_size,j_call,v_call,d_call,cdr3_aa,cdr3_nt
-,TRBJ1-5,TRBV7-9,-,CASLGSGSYYSNQPQHF,TGTGCCAGCTTAGGTTCAGGTTCATACTACAGCAATCAGCCCCAGCATTTT
-,TRBJ2-1,TRBV7-2,TRBD2,CASSLRTSGSSNEQFF,TGTGCCAGCAGCCTTAGGACTAGCGGGAGTTCGAATGAGCAGTTCTTC
-,TRBJ2-7,TRBV20-1,TRBD1,CSARPGQVMDEQYF,TGCAGTGCCCGCCCGGGACAGGTGATGGACGAGCAGTACTTC
many,TRBJ2-5,TRBV20-1,TRBD2,CSARGTSAPETQYF,TGCAGTGCTAGAGGAACTAGCGCTCCAGAGACCCAGTACTTC
many,TRBJ2-7,TRBV7-9,-,CASSFVGPYEQYF,TGTGCCAGCAGCTTCGTGGGCCCCTACGAGCAGTACTTC
many,TRBJ2-7,TRBV4-1,-,CASSQRPYGNEQYF,TGCGCCAGCAGCCAACGTCCCTACGGGAACGAGCAGTACTTC
many,TRBJ2-4,TRBV28,TRBD2,CASSRSLAGGDIQYF,TGTGCCAGCAGTAGAAGCCTAGCGGGGGGAGACATTCAGTACTTC
many,TRBJ2-2,TRBV18,TRBD1,CASSPGTGNTGELFF,TGTGCCAGCTCACCAGGGACAGGGAACACCGGGGAGCTGTTTTTT
many,TRBJ1-1,TRBV5-1,-,CASSPDRMNTEAFF,TGCGCCAGCAGCCCGGACAGAATGAACACTGAAGCTTTCTTT
many,TRBJ2-3,TRBV19,-,CASSMTASTDTQYF,TGTGCCAGTAGTATGACTGCTAGCACAGATACGCAGTATTTT
many,TRBJ1-2,TRBV7-9,-,CASSLGVGGPKSGYTF,TGTGCCAGCAGCTTAGGTGTCGGGGGCCCTAAGAGTGGCTACACCTTC
-,TRBJ2-7,TRBV28,-,CASTPGHEQYF,TGTGCCAGCACGCCAGGACACGAGCAGTACTTC
many,TRBJ2-1,TRBV29-1,-,CSVITEAHNEQFF,TGCAGCGTTATCACTGAGGCGCACAATGAGCAGTTCTTC
many,TRBJ2-1,TRBV28,-,CASSLGQSYNEQFF,TGTGCCAGCAGTTTAGGGCAGTCCTACAATGAGCAGTTCTTC
many,TRBJ2-7,TRBV29-1,TRBD1,CSVVGQDDEQYF,TGCAGCGTTGTGGGACAGGACGACGAGCAGTACTTC
many,TRBJ1-1,TRBV5-1,-,CASRQGGSGGTEAFF,TGCGCCAGCAGACAAGGAGGGAGCGGCGGAACTGAAGCTTTCTTT
many,TRBJ2-1,TRBV6-2/TRBV6-3,-,CASSYLTPGNEQFF,TGTGCCAGCAGTTACCTGACTCCGGGCAATGAGCAGTTCTTC
many,TRBJ1-6,TRBV12-3/TRBV12-4,-,CASSLEGPYNSPLHF,TGTGCCAGCAGTTTGGAGGGCCCTTATAATTCACCCCTCCACTTT
many,TRBJ2-2,TRBV7-2,-,CASSLFPGNTGELFF,TGTGCCAGCAGCTTATTCCCGGGAAACACCGGGGAGCTGTTTTTT
many,TRBJ1-1,TRBV7-9,-,CASSPTWGGTNNPLNTEAFF,TGTGCCAGCAGCCCGACCTGGGGAGGGACGAACAACCCACTGAACACTGAAGCTTTCTTT
many,TRBJ2-1,TRBV4-1,-,CASSQVRLLVYNEQFF,TGCGCCAGCAGCCAAGTTCGTCTCCTAGTCTACAATGAGCAGTTCTTC
few,TRBJ1-3,TRBV25-1,-,CASSVYSGNTIYF,TGTGCCAGCAGTGTTTACTCTGGAAACACCATATATTTT
-,TRBJ1-5,TRBV7-6,-,CASSPASWGNQPQHF,TGTGCCAGCAGCCCCGCCTCTTGGGGCAATCAGCCCCAGCATTTT
few,TRBJ1-2,TRBV7-9,-,CASSLEDLYGYTF,TGTGCCAGCAGCTTAGAGGACCTCTATGGCTACACCTTC
many,TRBJ1-5,TRBV5-1,-,CASSEAGSEGQPQHF,TGCGCCAGCAGCGAAGCCGGCTCCGAGGGGCAGCCCCAGCATTTT
many,TRBJ2-3,TRBV12-3/TRBV12-4,-,CASSFGGSDTQYF,TGTGCCAGCAGTTTCGGGGGATCAGATACGCAGTATTTT
many,TRBJ1-3,TRBV18,TRBD1,CASSPGTGSGNTIYF,TGTGCCAGCTCACCAGGGACAGGATCTGGAAACACCATATATTTT
many,TRBJ2-1,TRBV7-3,-,CASSPGRVHRGYNEQFF,TGTGCCAGCAGCCCGGGTCGGGTACACCGGGGGTACAATGAGCAGTTCTTC
many,TRBJ2-1,TRBV19,TRBD1,CASSPQGQQISYNEQFF,TGTGCCAGTAGTCCACAGGGACAGCAAATCTCCTACAATGAGCAGTTCTTC
many,TRBJ1-2,TRBV14,-,CASSQDRRRDYGYTF,TGTGCCAGCAGCCAAGATAGGAGAAGGGACTATGGCTACACCTTC
many,TRBJ2-1,TRBV28,-,CASSLGGTYNEQFF,TGTGCCAGCAGTTTGGGTGGAACCTACAATGAGCAGTTCTTC
many,TRBJ2-3,TRBV7-3,TRBD2,CASSSGLAGATDTQYF,TGTGCCAGCAGCTCGGGACTAGCGGGGGCCACAGATACGCAGTATTTT
many,TRBJ2-7,TRBV5-1,TRBD1,CASRDRLTSYEQYF,TGCGCCAGCCGGGACAGGCTTACCTCCTACGAGCAGTACTTC
many,TRBJ2-2,TRBV6-5,-,CASSSTGRNTGELFF,TGTGCCAGCAGTTCTACGGGCCGCAACACCGGGGAGCTGTTTTTT
many,TRBJ2-5,TRBV20-1,-,CSAGLNMKTQYF,TGCAGTGCTGGACTAAATATGAAGACCCAGTACTTC
-,TRBJ1-5,TRBV19,-,CASSIVAEGNQPQHF,TGTGCCAGTAGTATAGTGGCCGAGGGCAATCAGCCCCAGCATTTT
many,TRBJ2-1,TRBV18,-,CASSEGENNEQFF,TGTGCCAGCTCGGAGGGAGAAAACAATGAGCAGTTCTTC